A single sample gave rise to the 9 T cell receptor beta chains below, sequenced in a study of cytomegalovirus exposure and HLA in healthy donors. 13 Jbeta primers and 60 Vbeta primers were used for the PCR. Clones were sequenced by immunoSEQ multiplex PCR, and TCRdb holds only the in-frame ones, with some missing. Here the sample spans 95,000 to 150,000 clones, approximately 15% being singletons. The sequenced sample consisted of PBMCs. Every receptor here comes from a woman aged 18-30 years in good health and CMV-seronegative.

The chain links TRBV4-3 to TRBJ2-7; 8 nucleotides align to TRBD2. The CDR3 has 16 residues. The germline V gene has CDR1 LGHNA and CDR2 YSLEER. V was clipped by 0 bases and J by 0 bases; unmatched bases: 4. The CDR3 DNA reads TGCGCCAGCAGCCAAGAGAGGACTAGCTTCTCCTACGAGCAGTACTTC. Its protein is CASSQERTSFSYEQYF.

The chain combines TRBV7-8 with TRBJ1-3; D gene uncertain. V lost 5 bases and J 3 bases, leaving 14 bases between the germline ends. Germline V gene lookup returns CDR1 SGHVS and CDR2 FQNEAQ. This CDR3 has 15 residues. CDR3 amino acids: CASSLWRRGGNTIYF. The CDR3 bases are TGTGCCAGCAGCCTATGGAGACGGGGTGGAAACACCATATATTTT.

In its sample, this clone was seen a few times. Written as DNA, the CDR3 is TGCGCCAGCAGCCCCGGGACTAGCGGATTCAATGAGCAGTTCTTC. Its protein product is CASSPGTSGFNEQFF. The chain has TRBV5-1 and TRBJ2-1, with 11 positions matching TRBD2. This CDR3 comprises 15 residues. CDR1 and CDR2 (germline): SGHRS, YFSETQ. With 4 bases clipped from V and 6 bases from J, the junction kept 6 bases outside the gene matches.

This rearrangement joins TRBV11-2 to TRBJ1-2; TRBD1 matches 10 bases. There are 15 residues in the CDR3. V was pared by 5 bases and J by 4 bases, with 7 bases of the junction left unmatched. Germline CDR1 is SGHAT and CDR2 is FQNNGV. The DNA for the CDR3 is TGTGCCAGCAGCCACCGGACAGGGGGAGTCTATGGCTACACCTTC. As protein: CASSHRTGGVYGYTF.

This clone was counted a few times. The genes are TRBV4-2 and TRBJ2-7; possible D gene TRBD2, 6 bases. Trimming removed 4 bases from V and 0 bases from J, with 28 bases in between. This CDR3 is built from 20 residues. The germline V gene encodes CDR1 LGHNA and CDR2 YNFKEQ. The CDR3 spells CASSLASAFSEGRASYEQYF. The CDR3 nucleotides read TGTGCCAGCAGCCTTGCCTCTGCCTTTTCGGAGGGGAGAGCCTCCTACGAGCAGTACTTC.

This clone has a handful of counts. The CDR3 is CASSLGLAGELETQYF. As DNA, the CDR3 is TGCGCCAGCAGCTTGGGACTAGCGGGAGAGTTGGAGACCCAGTACTTC. The chain couples TRBV5-1 to TRBJ2-5, with 12 bases fitting TRBD2. V lost 0 bases to trimming and J lost 5 bases; unmatched junction nucleotides: 5. Germline V gene data show CDR1 as SGHRS and CDR2 as YFSETQ. The CDR3 consists of 16 residues.

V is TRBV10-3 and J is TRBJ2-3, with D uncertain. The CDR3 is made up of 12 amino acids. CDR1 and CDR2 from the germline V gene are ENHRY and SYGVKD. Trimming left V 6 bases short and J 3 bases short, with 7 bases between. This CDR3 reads CAISWSTDTQYF. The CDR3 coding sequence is TGTGCCATCAGCTGGAGTACAGATACGCAGTATTTT.

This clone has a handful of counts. The CDR3 bases are TGTGCCAGCAGTTACTCCCCAGGGGATGGCTACACCTTC. Protein sequence: CASSYSPGDGYTF. This sequence joins TRBV6-5 and TRBJ1-2; TRBD1 is a possible D gene (6 bases). Germline CDR1 reads MNHEY; CDR2 reads SVGAGI. V was trimmed by 0 bases and J by 6 bases, leaving 8 bases between them. The CDR3 consists of 13 residues.

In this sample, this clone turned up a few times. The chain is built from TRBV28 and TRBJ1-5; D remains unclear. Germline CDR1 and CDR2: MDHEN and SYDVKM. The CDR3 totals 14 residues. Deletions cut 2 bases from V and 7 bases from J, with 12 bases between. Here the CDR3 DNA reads TGTGCCAGCAGTTTAGTTGCGACAATACAGCCCCAGCATTTT. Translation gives CASSLVATIQPQHF.